Described below is a single T cell receptor beta chain sequence and its context. The antigen remains undetermined. This sample was included in a study of cytomegalovirus exposure and HLA in healthy donors. The length of the CDR3 is 15 residues. The ends were cut back, 2 bases at V and 0 bases at J, with 11 bases in the middle. Germline CDR1 is SGHKS and CDR2 is YYEKEE (reference sequence). In the PCR, 60 Vbeta and 13 Jbeta primers were used. The data were produced by immunoSEQ multiplex PCR, yet TCRdb's version contains in-frame clones alone and is incomplete. The sample consists of fewer than 250,000 clones, roughly 81% of them appearing once. Study-wide results and limits: Both high specificity and high sensitivity reportedly marked the classifier's diagnosis of cytomegalovirus status. Generally TCR sequences proved uncommon, though certain public TCRs appeared in numerous donors.

The chain joins TRBV5-5 to TRBJ1-1; maybe TRBD1 (5 bases). The specimen sequenced was PBMCs. This clonotype originated in a woman aged 30 to 39 in good health and CMV-seropositive. CDR3 sequence (DNA): TGTGCCAGCAGCTTCGTCACAGGTTTGAACACTGAAGCTTTCTTT. Encoded protein: CASSFVTGLNTEAFF.